The entry below gives a single T cell receptor (beta chain) sequence along with its context. Its antigen is currently unknown. These data come from a study of T cells after yellow fever vaccination. Looking at the study overall: For low cell numbers, libraries were made with SMART-Seq v4 Ultra Low Input.

It was through 5'RACE template switching that TCR cDNA was made, with a universal primer site and UMIs added. TCRdb called the 5' RACE reads again in MiXCR, with one record for every CDR3 protein. Of around 300,000 distinct CDR3 sequences detected, about 4% appear once; the ten largest clones hold roughly 24%. Findings of the study overall: Reappearance after the booster was seen for most primary-vaccination clones, at approximately 97% CD4 and 75% to 90% CD8.

The CDR3 is 17 residues long. Per germline, CDR1 MGHRA and CDR2 YSYEKL. Trimming shortened V by 0 bases and J by 0 bases, and 12 bases separated the two germline ends. Sample: PBMCs, taken 5 days after the yellow fever booster vaccination. The gene calls are TRBV4-1 and TRBJ2-4, with D maybe TRBD2 (6 bases). The clonotype originates from a man in his late teens or twenties who received the YFV17D yellow fever vaccine. For the CDR3, the DNA is TGCGCCAGCAGCCAAGAGGGAGGTGCCCTAGCCAAAAACATTCAGTACTTC. It codes for CASSQEGGALAKNIQYF.